The T cell receptor (beta chain) under discussion was sequenced for a study of T cell repertoires in cytomegalovirus infection. Notes on the study in general: The ex vivo response was dominated by HLA-C-restricted CMV-specific TCR beta clonotypes. Using cumulative public TCR beta family frequency, the authors identified those who carried CMV together with the relevant HLA.

This clonotype was observed a few times. Its matching antigen is unknown. Germline V CDR1 and CDR2: SGHVS, FNYEAQ. V was clipped by 4 bases and J by 0 bases, with 11 bases between them. CDR3 length: 15 residues. TCRdb re-called the reads through MiXCR, storing one row per CDR3 protein. The sample includes fewer than 550,000 distinct CDR3 sequences, around 32% of them seen just once. This clonotype was sampled from a human donor in good health (CMV status not recorded). Some clones in this sample may be carry-over from other donors' samples. This sequence joins TRBV7-6 and TRBJ2-3; D may be TRBD2 (6 bases). Sequencing used PBMCs. CDR3 nucleotide sequence: TGTGCCAGCAGCTCGACTAGGAGTAGCACAGATACGCAGTATTTT. It translates to CASSSTRSSTDTQYF. Looking up the rest from reference TRBV7-6 and TRBJ2-3 gives the full variable domain: GAGVSQSPRYKVTKRGQDVALRCDPISGHVSLYWYRQALGQGPEFLTYFNYEAQQDKSGLPNDRFSAERPEGSISTLTIQRTEQRDSAMYRCASSSTRSSTDTQYFGPGTRLTVL.